This T cell receptor beta chain was identified in a study of identical twins. Broader study findings: Insertion counts were lower in abundant cord blood beta clonotypes, a trend that memory repertoires did not show. Interpretation of the results relied on cross-sectional statistical analysis and not on following the same donors.

TCRdb independently ran MiXCR on the 5' RACE reads; one entry per CDR3 protein. The data hold 1,800,000 or so distinct CDR3 sequences, with about 30% observed a single time. For this clonotype: Its antigen is undetermined.

V was trimmed by 6 bases and J by 0 bases, leaving 18 bases between them. This CDR3 contains 16 residues. CDR1 and CDR2 (germline): MNHNS, SASEGT. This TCR was recovered from a newborn girl in good health. The sequencing input was cord blood. The rearrangement uses TRBV6-1 and TRBJ2-7; D might be TRBD2 (6 bases). CDR3 residues: CASRVDAGRYSYEQYF. The CDR3 DNA is TGTGCCAGCAGGGTCGACGCGGGACGGTACTCCTACGAGCAGTACTTC.